Presented here are 22 T cell receptor beta chains from one specimen sequenced in a study of T cells in localized non-small cell lung cancer. The protocol was immunoSEQ multiplex PCR, while the TCRdb copy is restricted to in-frame clones and leaves out a portion. The table has about 1,000 clones, around 24% seen once; the top ten hold about a third. Here the sequenced sample was normal lung tissue next to the tumor, taken before any cancer treatment. All receptors come from a male donor older than 55 with stage II squamous cell lung carcinoma.

A few counts support this clone. The gene calls are TRBV11-3 and TRBJ2-1; the match to TRBD2 covers 11 bases. V lost 0 bases, J lost 9 bases, and 4 bases stayed unmatched. Germline assignment: CDR1 SGHNT and CDR2 YENEEA. The CDR3 covers 15 residues. The CDR3 sequence is CASSLETSGGSEQFF. CDR3 DNA sequence: TGTGCCAGCAGCTTAGAAACTAGCGGGGGATCTGAGCAGTTCTTC. Based on the CDR3 plus reference TRBV11-3 and TRBJ2-1, the full variable domain is EAGVVQSPRYKIIEKKQPVAFWCNPISGHNTLYWYLQNLGQGPELLIRYENEEAVDDSQLPKDRFSAERLKGVDSTLKIQPAELGDSAVYLCASSLETSGGSEQFFGPGTRLTVL.

This clone is medium-sized in the sample. The chain recombines TRBV11-3 with TRBJ1-1; D is perhaps TRBD1 (5 bases). The CDR3 covers 14 residues. Germline assignment: CDR1 SGHNT and CDR2 YENEEA. V lost 4 bases, J lost 4 bases, and 13 bases lay in between. CDR3 in amino acids: CASSYGGVGTEAFF. In DNA, the CDR3 is TGTGCCAGCAGCTACGGGGGGGTAGGCACTGAAGCTTTCTTT.

The chain recombines TRBV11-3 with TRBJ1-4; the match to TRBD1 covers 9 bases. The germline CDR1 and CDR2 sequences are SGHNT and YENEEA. This CDR3 spans 16 amino acids. After removal of 5 bases from V and 8 bases from J, the junction contained 12 bases not matched to a gene. The CDR3 protein is CASSLTTGTGREKLFF. CDR3 in DNA: TGTGCCAGCAGCCTAACCACCGGGACAGGGCGAGAAAAACTGTTTTTT.

The chain combines TRBV29-1 with TRBJ2-3, with TRBD2 matching over 12 bases. Germline-derived CDR1 and CDR2 are SQVTM and ANQGSEA. This CDR3 is built from 13 residues. The junction had 4 bases not matched to a gene; V was cut back by 8 bases and J by 4 bases. CDR3 in amino acids: CSSLAGGPDTQYF. As DNA, the CDR3 is TGCAGCTCTCTAGCGGGGGGGCCAGATACGCAGTATTTT.

The chain uses TRBV6-8 and TRBJ2-1, with D perhaps matching TRBD1 (6 bases). The germline V gene encodes CDR1 MNHGY and CDR2 SAAAGT. The V gene lost 2 bases and the J gene lost 6 bases, with 14 bases spanning the gap. CDR3 size: 15 residues. The CDR3 DNA sequence: TGTGCCAGCAGTTACGGCAGGGGAATTGGCAATGAGCAGTTCTTC. It translates to CASSYGRGIGNEQFF.

In its sample, this clone was seen a few times. The chain couples TRBV9 to TRBJ1-1, with no clear D. The V gene's germline CDR1 is SGDLS and CDR2 YYNGEE. The CDR3 has 13 amino acids. Trimming shortened V by 5 bases and J by 3 bases, and 11 bases separated the two germline ends. CDR3 region: CASRPERDTEAFF. DNA of the CDR3: TGTGCCAGCAGGCCTGAGCGCGACACTGAAGCTTTCTTT.

The chain employs TRBV30 and TRBJ2-3; 7 bases match TRBD2. Trimming took 5 bases from V and 8 from J; bases not matched to a gene: 10. The CDR3 has 13 amino acids. Per the germline V gene, CDR1 is GTSNPN and CDR2 is SVGIG (reference sequence). The CDR3 DNA sequence: TGTGCCTGGTCTCGGGGGGAGGATCGTACGCAGTATTTT. Amino acid sequence: CAWSRGEDRTQYF.

By share of the sample, this clone is medium-sized (0.01 to 0.1%). J is TRBJ2-7 and V is TRBV6-8; unclear D gene. V was shortened by 6 bases and J by 3 bases, with 18 bases between the two germline ends. Per the germline V gene, CDR1 is MNHGY and CDR2 is SAAAGT. The CDR3 runs 15 residues. The CDR3 sequence: CASSLDKNEFYEQYF. The CDR3 nucleotides read TGTGCCAGCAGCCTTGACAAGAACGAATTCTACGAGCAGTACTTC.

About this clone itself: Other nucleotide sequences from this sample produce the same CDR3. The chain recombines TRBV29-1 with TRBJ1-1; no clear D gene. In germline, CDR1 is SQVTM, CDR2 ANQGSEA. This CDR3 contains 12 residues. The ends were cut back, 4 bases at V and 1 base at J, with 7 bases in the middle. As DNA, the CDR3 is TGCAGCGTTGGACGGGAGAACACTGAAGCTTTCTTT. It encodes CSVGRENTEAFF.

The chain carries TRBV9 and TRBJ2-2, with TRBD1 identical over 10 bases. Trimming at V came to 7 bases and at J to 6 bases, leaving 12 bases not matched to a gene. The CDR3 extends over 16 amino acids. CDR1 SGDLS and CDR2 YYNGEE come from the germline V gene. The CDR3 DNA reads as TGTGCCAGCGGGACAGGGGCCCTATCACTTTCCGGGGAGCTGTTTTTT. Its protein is CASGTGALSLSGELFF.

V is TRBV29-1 and J is TRBJ2-3; D might be TRBD2 (6 bases). The V gene's germline CDR1 is SQVTM and CDR2 ANQGSEA. V was clipped by 7 bases and J by 4 bases, with 15 bases between them. The CDR3 covers 13 residues. CDR3 nucleotide sequence: TGCAGCGGGGAGGAAGGCTACCCAGATACGCAGTATTTT. It codes for CSGEEGYPDTQYF.

Only a few counts were recorded for this clone. The rearrangement joins TRBV28 to TRBJ2-7; D gene unclear. Germline V gives CDR1 MDHEN, CDR2 SYDVKM. The V gene lost 6 bases and the J gene lost 3 bases, with 12 bases spanning the gap. This CDR3 spans 13 amino acids. CDR3 loop: CASSSSGDYEQYF. The CDR3 region has the DNA TGTGCCAGCAGCTCCTCCGGCGACTACGAGCAGTACTTC. The complete variable domain, with remaining parts taken from reference TRBV28 and TRBJ2-7, reads DVKVTQSSRYLVKRTGEKVFLECVQDMDHENMFWYRQDPGLGLRLIYFSYDVKMKEKGDIPEGYSVSREKKERFSLILESASTNQTSMYLCASSSSGDYEQYFGPGTRLTVT.

Turning to this clone: One end of the junction is discordant with germline, which a read error may explain. The rearrangement joins TRBV6-8 to TRBJ2-2; no definite D call. Germline CDR1 MNHGY, CDR2 SAAAGT. This CDR3 has 14 amino acids. CDR3 DNA: TGTGCCAGCAGTGACTCGATCGACACCGGGGAGCTGTTTTTT. This sequence encodes CASSDSIDTGELFF.

This clone is judged hyperexpanded. This sequence joins TRBV6-8 and TRBJ2-7; 7 nucleotides align to TRBD1. There are 13 residues in the CDR3. The germline CDR1 and CDR2 sequences are MNHGY and SAAAGT. The V and J ends lost 4 bases and 6 bases, in that order; junction bases with no gene match: 6. The CDR3 DNA is TGTGCCAGCAGTTCACAGGGGAGAGGCGAGCAGTACTTC. As protein: CASSSQGRGEQYF.

The V gene is TRBV15, the J gene TRBJ1-5; TRBD1 is a possible D gene (5 bases). Trimming took off 0 bases at V and 5 bases at J, with 11 bases between the two ends. From germline, CDR1 is LNHNV and CDR2 YYDKDF (reference sequence). This CDR3 is 15 amino acids long. CDR3 nucleotide sequence: TGTGCCACCAGCAGAGATGGGGGAAGGGATCAGCCCCAGCATTTT. This gives the protein CATSRDGGRDQPQHF. The full variable domain, completed using reference TRBV15 and TRBJ1-5, is DAMVIQNPRYQVTQFGKPVTLSCSQTLNHNVMYWYQQKSSQAPKLLFHYYDKDFNNEADTPDNFQSRRPNTSFCFLDIRSPGLGDTAMYLCATSRDGGRDQPQHFGDGTRLSIL.

This clone appeared a few times. This rearrangement joins TRBV4-1 to TRBJ1-5; no firm D call. There are 17 residues in the CDR3. V was clipped by 0 bases and J by 5 bases, with 17 bases between them. Per germline, CDR1 MGHRA and CDR2 YSYEKL. The CDR3 sequence: CASSQEIARSYHQPQHF. CDR3 coding DNA: TGCGCCAGCAGCCAAGAGATTGCTCGGAGCTATCATCAGCCCCAGCATTTT.

In its sample, this clone ranks as medium-sized (0.01 to 0.1%). V gene TRBV12-2 combines with J gene TRBJ2-5; the table calls TRBD2, which could not be checked here. TRBV12-2 is classified as a pseudogene. The CDR3 runs 14 residues. CDR3 DNA: TGTGCAAGTCGCTTCTGCGGGGGAGGGGGGACCCAGTACTTC. Amino acids: CASRFCGGGGTQYF.

This clone was seen a few times. J is TRBJ2-3 and V is TRBV9; 7 bases fit TRBD1. The V segment lost 5 bases and the J segment 1 base; nucleotides outside the gene matches: 7. The CDR3 length is 15 residues. CDR1 is SGDLS and CDR2 is YYNGEE in the germline V gene. The chain's CDR3 is CASSFDRVGTDTQYF. As DNA, the CDR3 is TGTGCCAGCAGTTTCGACAGGGTGGGCACAGATACGCAGTATTTT.

This clone qualifies as large (0.1 to 1%). The V gene is TRBV6-8, the J gene TRBJ1-1, with D perhaps matching TRBD1 (6 bases). Trimming pared 2 bases from V and 3 bases from J, leaving 10 bases between. CDR3 length: 14 residues. Germline V gene data show CDR1 as MNHGY and CDR2 as SAAAGT. CDR3 region: CASSYGGLDTEAFF. As DNA, the CDR3 is TGTGCCAGCAGTTACGGGGGGCTCGACACTGAAGCTTTCTTT.

This clone is labeled as medium-sized. For the CDR3, the DNA is TGTGCCAGCAGCGGGGGACAGGGGTGGGAGACCCAGTACTTC. This sequence encodes CASSGGQGWETQYF. This rearrangement joins TRBV9 to TRBJ2-5, with 10 bases identical to TRBD1. V lost 3 bases to trimming and J lost 5 bases; unmatched junction nucleotides: 4. The CDR3 runs 14 residues. Germline CDR1 is SGDLS and CDR2 is YYNGEE.

A single count supports this clone. The rearrangement uses TRBV18 and TRBJ2-3; D not certain. The V end lost 0 bases, the J end lost 1 base, and 5 bases lay between the germline ends. The CDR3 is 14 amino acids. Germline V gene data show CDR1 as KGHSH and CDR2 as LQKENI. The CDR3 sequence: CASSPPVRTDTQYF. CDR3 DNA sequence: TGTGCCAGCTCACCACCGGTACGCACAGATACGCAGTATTTT.

Only a few counts were recorded for this clone. The chain combines TRBV18 with TRBJ1-2, with 7 bases lining up with TRBD1. This CDR3 has 14 amino acids. CDR1 is KGHSH, CDR2 LQKENI, per germline. The trim removed 0 bases at V and 4 bases at J, leaving 2 bases unmatched. Here the CDR3 reads CASSPPTGTYGYTF. Written as DNA, the CDR3 is TGTGCCAGCTCACCACCGACAGGGACCTATGGCTACACCTTC.